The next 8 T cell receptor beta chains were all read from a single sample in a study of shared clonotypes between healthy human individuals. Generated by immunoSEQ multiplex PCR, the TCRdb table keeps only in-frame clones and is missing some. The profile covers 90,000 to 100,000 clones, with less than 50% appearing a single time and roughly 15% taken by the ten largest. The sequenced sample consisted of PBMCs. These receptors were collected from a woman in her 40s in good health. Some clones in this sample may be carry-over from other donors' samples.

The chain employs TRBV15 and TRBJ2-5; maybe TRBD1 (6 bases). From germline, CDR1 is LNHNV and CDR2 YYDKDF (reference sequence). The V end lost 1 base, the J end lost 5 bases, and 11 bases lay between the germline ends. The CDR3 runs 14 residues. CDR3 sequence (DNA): TGTGCCACCAGCAGAGCAGGGGCAGGGGAGACCCAGTACTTC. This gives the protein CATSRAGAGETQYF.

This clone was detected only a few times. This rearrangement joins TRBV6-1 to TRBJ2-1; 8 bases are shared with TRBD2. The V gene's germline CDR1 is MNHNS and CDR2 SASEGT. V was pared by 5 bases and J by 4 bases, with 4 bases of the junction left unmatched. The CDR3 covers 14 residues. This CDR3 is CASSLAGRYNEQFF. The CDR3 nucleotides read TGTGCCAGCAGTTTAGCGGGGCGGTACAATGAGCAGTTCTTC.

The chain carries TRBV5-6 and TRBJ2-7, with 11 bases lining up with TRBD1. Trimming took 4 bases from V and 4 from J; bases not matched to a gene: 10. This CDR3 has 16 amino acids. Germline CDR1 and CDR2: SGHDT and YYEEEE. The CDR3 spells CASSPRGQGARYEQYF. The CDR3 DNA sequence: TGTGCCAGCAGCCCACGAGGACAGGGGGCTAGGTACGAGCAGTACTTC.

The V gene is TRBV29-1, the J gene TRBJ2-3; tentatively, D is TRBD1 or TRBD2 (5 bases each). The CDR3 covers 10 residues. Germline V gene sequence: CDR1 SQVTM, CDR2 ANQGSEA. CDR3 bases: TGCAGGGGGGATTCAGATACGCAGTATTTT. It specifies CRGDSDTQYF.

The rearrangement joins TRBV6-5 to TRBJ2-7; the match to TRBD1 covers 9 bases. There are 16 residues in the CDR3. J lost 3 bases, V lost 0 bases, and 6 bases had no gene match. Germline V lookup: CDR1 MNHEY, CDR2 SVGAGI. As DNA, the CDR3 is TGTGCCAGCAGTTACTCGGGGACAGGGCAAAACTACGAGCAGTACTTC. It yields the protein CASSYSGTGQNYEQYF.

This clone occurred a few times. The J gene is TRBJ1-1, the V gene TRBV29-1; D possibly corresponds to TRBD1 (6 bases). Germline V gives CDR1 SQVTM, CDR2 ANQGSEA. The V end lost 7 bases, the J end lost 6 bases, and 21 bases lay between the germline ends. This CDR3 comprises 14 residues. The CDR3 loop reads CSASAAAGVAEAFF. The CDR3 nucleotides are TGCAGCGCTTCTGCCGCCGCAGGGGTGGCTGAAGCTTTCTTT.

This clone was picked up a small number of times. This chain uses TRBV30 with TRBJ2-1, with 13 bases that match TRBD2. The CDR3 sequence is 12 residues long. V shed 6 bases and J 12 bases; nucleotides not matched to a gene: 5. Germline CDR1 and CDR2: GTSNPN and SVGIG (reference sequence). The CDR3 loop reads CACGLAGVVQFF. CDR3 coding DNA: TGTGCCTGCGGACTAGCGGGAGTGGTGCAGTTCTTC.

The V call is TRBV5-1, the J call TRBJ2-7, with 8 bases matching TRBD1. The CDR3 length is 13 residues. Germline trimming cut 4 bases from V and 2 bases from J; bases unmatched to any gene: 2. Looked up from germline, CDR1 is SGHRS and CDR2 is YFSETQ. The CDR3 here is CASSVDRAYEQYF. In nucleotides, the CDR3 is TGCGCCAGCAGCGTGGACAGGGCCTACGAGCAGTACTTC.